This paragraph reports one T cell receptor (beta chain). There is no known antigen for this receptor. Base quality data are lacking; no much larger clone is found one base away. The immunoSEQ Assay, a bias-controlled multiplex PCR, was used to amplify TCRbeta CDR3 regions from genomic DNA. In the paper's pipeline: The number of nucleated cells in each sample was estimated from the amplification of reference gene primers within the assay. Sequence reads were collapsed and filtered to measure the absolute abundance of every unique TCRbeta CDR3 rearrangement. For each sample, productive Simpson clonality was calculated by taking the square root of Simpson's diversity index across productive rearrangements. The table comes from immuneACCESS by way of TCRdb, which keeps in-frame sequences with V and J called. Part of the clones is missing from these tables; in studies checked, under half for an unresolved V gene and the rest for unknown reasons. V, J and clone size are taken as reported in that table, and D and trimming were inferred from the DNA itself. The sample table lists more than 85,000 clones, around nine tenths of them with a count of one. Around 1.6% of the sample is in the top ten clones.

The data are from a study of blood T cell repertoires in COVID-19 (TCRdb year 2020). Concerning the study at large: The collaborator samples originated in the United States, Italy and Spain and spanned the acute and convalescent phases of COVID-19. The prospective study material was composed of cDNA or gDNA derived from T cells, B-cell-depleted T cells, or PBMCs. Deeply sampled blood TCRbeta repertoires from subjects exposed to, actively infected with, or recovered from COVID-19 were included in the dataset. The repertoires were released in a freely available public database intended as a resource for research on the immune response to SARS-CoV-2. Samples came from the ongoing ImmuneRACE study (first 160 participants) plus 1,254 subjects from 6 global collaborators. Nearly every sample came with metadata listing a de-identified subject ID, COVID-19 status, age in years and sex. Where available, HLA class I and class II types were obtained from metadata supplied by the sample provider rather than from assay-based typing.

Whole blood was collected in K2EDTA tubes by collaborating institutions according to the institutions' own protocols. For TCRbeta analysis, collaborator samples were shipped as frozen whole blood, as isolated PBMCs, or as DNA extracted from either sample type. Results the study describes overall, beyond this receptor: Clinical and demographic metadata were provided uncurated, with the amount varying by source and participant.

Sequencing input: peripheral blood. This clonotype was obtained from a man in his 60s with acute or convalescent COVID-19.

The bases read TGTGCCAGCAGTGAAAGCCGGGAAACTGAAGCTTTCTTT. The translation is CASSESRETEAFF. The receptor chain draws on TRBV2 and TRBJ1-1; the D segment cannot be called with confidence. The germline V gene encodes CDR1 SNHLY and CDR2 FYNNEI. CDR3 length: 13 amino acids, cysteine to phenylalanine. This entry keeps only the CDR3 DNA: 39 bases, framed from base 1. V and J are truncated by 2 bases and 5 bases respectively, leaving an intervening sequence of 9 bases.